This TCR beta chain was documented in a study of T-cell reconstitution after alpha-beta-depleted transplantation in children. The germline V gene has CDR1 SGHTA and CDR2 FQGNSA. The CDR3 is 14 amino acids. V lost 7 bases and J lost 5, with 14 bases in between. Library preparation (for TCRbeta) was performed with unique molecular identifiers. Via MiXCR, TCRdb re-called the PCR reads, giving one row per CDR3 protein. The sample contains about 110,000 distinct CDR3 sequences, over 9% of which appear only once. This clonotype was counted ten times or more. The rearrangement uses TRBV7-2 and TRBJ2-2; no definite D call. The source of this sequence is a human donor who donated a stem cell graft to a child with acute lymphoblastic leukemia. This sample comprised PBMCs from the stem cell graft donor, obtained from the stem cell graft. The CDR3 protein is CASTPIKTTGELFF. CDR3 nucleotide sequence: TGTGCCAGCACCCCAATTAAGACTACCGGGGAGCTGTTTTTT.